This TCR beta chain was captured by sequencing in a study of post-analysis software for immune sequencing data. At the level of the study: Disease courses included relapsing-remitting, secondary progressive and progressive-relapsing multiple sclerosis. Whole-study findings and limits: TRBV5-6, TRBV5-1 and TRBV20-1 were among five TRBV segments more frequent in patients than controls. Controls' normalized Chao1 diversity significantly exceeded that of multiple sclerosis patients. Samples made in the same batch grouped tightly together by F measure.

Germline V gene data show CDR1 as SGHVS and CDR2 as FQNEAQ. V dropped 6 bases and J dropped 3 bases, with 21 bases sitting between them. This CDR3 has 17 residues. Sequencing libraries made from TCR beta cDNA carried unique molecular identifiers. Roughly 450,000 cDNA molecules were recovered from an input of roughly 0.95 to 11 million T cells. TCRdb passed the PCR reads through MiXCR, listing each CDR3 protein once. In the table there are about 180,000 distinct CDR3 sequences, 25% to 35% of which are singletons. As regards this clonotype: Its antigen is unidentified.

Sample: blood. This TCR was recovered from a girl aged 10 to 17 with multiple sclerosis. The chain links TRBV7-8 to TRBJ2-1; the D gene is possibly TRBD2 (5 bases). The CDR3 sequence: CASRARGERTFYNEQFF. In nucleotides, the CDR3 is TGTGCCAGCAGGGCCCGGGGAGAGCGGACCTTCTACAATGAGCAGTTCTTC.